One and the same sample provided the 2 T cell receptor beta chains below, sequenced in a study of PD-1 blockade in classical Hodgkin lymphoma. The repertoire was sequenced with immunoSEQ multiplex PCR; TCRdb's copy has only in-frame clones and lacks some. Among fewer than 95,000 clones listed, under 85% were seen once. Time point described: cycle 4 day 1 (C4D1), after five to seven weeks of nivolumab. Patients all relapsed after autologous stem cell transplantation, and there was variation in brentuximab vedotin exposure. Here the sequenced sample was peripheral blood mononuclear cells (PBMCs), taken before the fourth cycle of nivolumab. All receptors derive from a human donor with classical Hodgkin lymphoma.

This chain uses TRBV7-2 with TRBJ2-1, with D perhaps matching TRBD2 (5 bases). CDR1 and CDR2 from the germline V gene are SGHTA and FQGNSA. This CDR3 spans 16 amino acids. V was clipped by 1 base and J by 9 bases, with 19 bases between them. As DNA, the CDR3 is TGTGCCAGCAGCTTAGAGGAAACTTGGCGGGCGGGTGAGCAGTTCTTC. Translated, it gives CASSLEETWRAGEQFF.

In its sample, this clone was seen once. The CDR3 loop reads CASSFQQASYNEQFF. Written as DNA, the CDR3 is TGTGCCAGCAGCTTTCAGCAAGCCTCCTACAATGAGCAGTTCTTC. The chain carries TRBV7-8 and TRBJ2-1, with D uncertain. Germline V gives CDR1 SGHVS, CDR2 FQNEAQ. The CDR3 length is 15 residues. Trimming removed 3 bases from V and 0 bases from J, with 9 bases in between.